This record looks at one TCR beta chain sequence and its context. Its antigen is currently unknown. The data belong to a study of T cell clonotyping in hematopoietic cell transplantation. Sequencing used immunoSEQ multiplex PCR; TCRdb keeps in-frame clones, though not all of them. The sample records fewer than 25,000 clones, around four fifths being singletons. Study-wide results and limits: Higher Inverse Simpson Index values in graft donor and pretransplant recipient predicted broader posttransplant TCR diversity. After transplant, recipient diversity fell while pathologically expanded clonotypes grew through day 180.

Trimming pared 3 bases from V and 4 bases from J, leaving 10 bases between. This CDR3 comprises 13 residues. Germline V gene sequence: CDR1 LNHDA, CDR2 SQIVND (reference sequence). Material: peripheral blood mononuclear cells. The TCR was taken from a man in his sixties in good health. Some clones in this sample may be carry-over from other donors' samples. The J gene is TRBJ2-7, the V gene TRBV19; D not resolved. The CDR3 is CASSIEHTYEQYF. The CDR3, as DNA: TGTGCCAGTAGTATTGAACATACGTACGAGCAGTACTTC.